This record concerns one T cell receptor (beta chain) sequence. Its antigen remains unknown. The data stem from a study of OX40 agonist ivuxolimab in advanced cancers. The wider study: Patients in the trial were receiving intravenous ivuxolimab every 2 weeks, at doses of 0.01 to 10 mg/kg.

The CDR3 runs to 11 residues. V gave up 4 bases and J gave up 10 bases, with 8 bases separating them. Germline CDR1 and CDR2: SNHLY and FYNNEI. General study points: In CD8+ T cells, expanded clones were on average more numerous than in CD4+. Not determined was the antigen specificity of the expanded peripheral T cells.

Sequencing was performed with immunoSEQ multiplex PCR; in TCRdb, only in-frame clones are kept and a portion is missing. This table has some 85,000 clones, more than 85% appearing once. The specimen was CD4+ or CD8+ T cells sorted from blood, collected in a trial of the OX40 agonist ivuxolimab. This chain links TRBV2 with TRBJ2-1; D unclear. The TCR was taken from an adult with an advanced solid tumor such as melanoma, head and neck, liver or kidney cancer. In DNA form, the CDR3 reads TGTGCCAGCAGTGGCCAAGTAGAGCAGTTCTTC. As protein: CASSGQVEQFF.